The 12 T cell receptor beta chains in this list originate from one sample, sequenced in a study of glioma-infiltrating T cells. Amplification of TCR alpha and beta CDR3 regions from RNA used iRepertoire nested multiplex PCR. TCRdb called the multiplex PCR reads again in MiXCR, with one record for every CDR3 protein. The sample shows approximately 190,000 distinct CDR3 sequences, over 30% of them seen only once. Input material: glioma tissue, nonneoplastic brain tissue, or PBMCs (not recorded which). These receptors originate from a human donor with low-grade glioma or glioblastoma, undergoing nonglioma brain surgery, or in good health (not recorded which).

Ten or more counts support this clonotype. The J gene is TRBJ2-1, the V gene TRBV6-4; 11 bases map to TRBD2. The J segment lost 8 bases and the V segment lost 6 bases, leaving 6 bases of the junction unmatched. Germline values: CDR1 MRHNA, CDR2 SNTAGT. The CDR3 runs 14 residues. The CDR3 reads CASRMTSGIDEQFF. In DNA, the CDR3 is TGTGCCAGCAGGATGACTAGCGGGATAGATGAGCAGTTCTTC.

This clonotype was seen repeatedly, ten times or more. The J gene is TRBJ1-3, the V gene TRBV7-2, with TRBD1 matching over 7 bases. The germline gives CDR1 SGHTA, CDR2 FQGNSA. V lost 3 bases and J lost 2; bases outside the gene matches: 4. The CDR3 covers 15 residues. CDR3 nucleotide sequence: TGTGCCAGCAGCTTTAGTACAGGGGCTGGAAACACCATATATTTT. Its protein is CASSFSTGAGNTIYF. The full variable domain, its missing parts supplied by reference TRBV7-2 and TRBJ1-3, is GAGVSQSPSNKVTEKGKDVELRCDPISGHTALYWYRQSLGQGLEFLIYFQGNSAPDKSGLPSDRFSAERTGGSVSTLTIQRTQQEDSAVYLCASSFSTGAGNTIYFGEGSWLTVV.

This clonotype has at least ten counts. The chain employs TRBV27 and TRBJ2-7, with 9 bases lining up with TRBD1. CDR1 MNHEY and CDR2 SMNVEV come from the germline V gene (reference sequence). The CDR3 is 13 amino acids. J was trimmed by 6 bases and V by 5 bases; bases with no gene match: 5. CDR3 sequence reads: CASSHGQGREQYF. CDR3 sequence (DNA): TGTGCCAGCAGTCATGGACAGGGGCGCGAGCAGTACTTC.

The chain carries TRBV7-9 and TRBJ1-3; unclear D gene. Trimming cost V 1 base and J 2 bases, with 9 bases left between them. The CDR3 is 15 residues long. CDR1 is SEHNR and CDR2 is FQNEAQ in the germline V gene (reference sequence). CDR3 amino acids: CASSLELGAGNTIYF. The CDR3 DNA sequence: TGTGCCAGCAGCTTAGAACTCGGGGCTGGAAACACCATATATTTT. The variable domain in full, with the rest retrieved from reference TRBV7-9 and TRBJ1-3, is DTGVSQNPRHKITKRGQNVTFRCDPISEHNRLYWYRQTLGQGPEFLTYFQNEAQLEKSRLLSDRFSAERPKGSFSTLEIQRTEQGDSAMYLCASSLELGAGNTIYFGEGSWLTVV.

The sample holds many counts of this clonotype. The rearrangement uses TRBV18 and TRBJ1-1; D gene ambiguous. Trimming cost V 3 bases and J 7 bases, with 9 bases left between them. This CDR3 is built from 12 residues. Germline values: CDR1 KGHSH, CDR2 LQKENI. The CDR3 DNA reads TGTGCCAGCTCACCGACGAGTGATGAAGCTTTCTTT. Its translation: CASSPTSDEAFF.

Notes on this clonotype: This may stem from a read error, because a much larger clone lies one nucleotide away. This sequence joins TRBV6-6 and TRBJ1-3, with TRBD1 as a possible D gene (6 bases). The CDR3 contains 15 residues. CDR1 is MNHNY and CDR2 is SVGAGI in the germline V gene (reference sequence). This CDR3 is CASSRGGFSGSTIYF. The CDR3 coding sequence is TGTGCCAGCAGCCGAGGGGGGTTCTCTGGAAGCACCATATATTTT.

In DNA, the CDR3 is TGCAGCGTGGGTCGGGCCGAACAAGAGACCCAGTACTTC. Its translation is CSVGRAEQETQYF. The chain uses TRBV29-1 and TRBJ2-5; D is unresolved. The germline gives CDR1 SQVTM, CDR2 ANQGSEA. The CDR3 totals 13 residues. V shed 6 bases and J shed 2 bases, with 13 bases lying between them.

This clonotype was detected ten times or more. The CDR3 coding sequence is TGTGCCAGCAGTTTGATAGGGACGATTGTTCAGCCCCAGCATTTT. Translated: CASSLIGTIVQPQHF. The V call is TRBV28, the J call TRBJ1-5, with D possibly matching TRBD1 (5 bases). Trimming removed 3 bases from V and 6 bases from J, with 15 bases in between. This CDR3 has 15 amino acids. Germline V gene lookup returns CDR1 MDHEN and CDR2 SYDVKM. Based on the CDR3 plus reference TRBV28 and TRBJ1-5, the full variable domain is DVKVTQSSRYLVKRTGEKVFLECVQDMDHENMFWYRQDPGLGLRLIYFSYDVKMKEKGDIPEGYSVSREKKERFSLILESASTNQTSMYLCASSLIGTIVQPQHFGDGTRLSIL.

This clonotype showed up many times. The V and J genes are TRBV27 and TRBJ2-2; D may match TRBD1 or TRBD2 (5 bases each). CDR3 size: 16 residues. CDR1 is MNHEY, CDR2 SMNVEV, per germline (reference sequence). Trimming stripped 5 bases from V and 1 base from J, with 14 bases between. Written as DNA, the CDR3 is TGTGCCAGCAGTCCGATCGGGACCCTGAACACCGGGGAGCTGTTTTTT. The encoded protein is CASSPIGTLNTGELFF.

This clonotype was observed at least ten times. In DNA, the CDR3 is TGTGCCAGTAGCGGGGCGGGGGCTCCTTTCTTT. This encodes CASSGAGAPFF. The V call is TRBV19, the J call TRBJ1-1, with D perhaps TRBD1 (6 bases). V lost 6 bases, J lost 12 bases, and 14 bases lay in between. CDR3 size: 11 residues. Germline V CDR1 and CDR2: LNHDA, SQIVND (reference sequence).

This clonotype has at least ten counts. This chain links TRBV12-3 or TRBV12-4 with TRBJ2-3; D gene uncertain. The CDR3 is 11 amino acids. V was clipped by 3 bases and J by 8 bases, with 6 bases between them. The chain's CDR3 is CASSFKGTQYF. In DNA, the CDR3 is TGTGCCAGCAGTTTTAAGGGTACGCAGTATTTT.

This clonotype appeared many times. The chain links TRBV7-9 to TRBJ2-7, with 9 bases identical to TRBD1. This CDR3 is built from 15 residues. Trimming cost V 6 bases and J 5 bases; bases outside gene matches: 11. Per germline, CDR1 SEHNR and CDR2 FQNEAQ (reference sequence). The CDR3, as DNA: TGTGCCAGCAGACCACAGGGGGCGCGAGATGACGAGCAGTACTTC. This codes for CASRPQGARDDEQYF.